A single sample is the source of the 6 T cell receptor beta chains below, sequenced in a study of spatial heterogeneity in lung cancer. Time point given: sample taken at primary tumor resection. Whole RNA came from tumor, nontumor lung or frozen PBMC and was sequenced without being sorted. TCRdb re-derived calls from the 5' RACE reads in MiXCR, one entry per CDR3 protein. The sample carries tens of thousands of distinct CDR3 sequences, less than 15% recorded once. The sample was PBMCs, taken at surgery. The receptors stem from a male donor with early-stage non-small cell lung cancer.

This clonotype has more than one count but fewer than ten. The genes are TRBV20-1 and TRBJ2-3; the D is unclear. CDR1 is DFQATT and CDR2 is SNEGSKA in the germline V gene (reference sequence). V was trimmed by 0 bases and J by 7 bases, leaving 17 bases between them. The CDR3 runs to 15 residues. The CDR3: CSARDFSQALNTQYF. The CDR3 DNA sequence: TGCAGTGCTAGAGATTTCTCGCAGGCTTTGAATACGCAGTATTTT.

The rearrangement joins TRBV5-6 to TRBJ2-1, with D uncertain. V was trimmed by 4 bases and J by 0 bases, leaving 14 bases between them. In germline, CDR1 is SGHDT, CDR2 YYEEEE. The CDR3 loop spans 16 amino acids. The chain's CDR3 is CASSLRLSSSYNEQFF. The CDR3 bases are TGTGCCAGCAGCCTTCGACTTTCAAGCTCCTACAATGAGCAGTTCTTC.

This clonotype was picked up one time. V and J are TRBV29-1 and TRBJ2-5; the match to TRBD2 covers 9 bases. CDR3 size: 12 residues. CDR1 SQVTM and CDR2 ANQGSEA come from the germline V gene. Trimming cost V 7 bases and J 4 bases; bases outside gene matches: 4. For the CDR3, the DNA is TGCAGCGGCGGGAGGGCGGGAGAGACCCAGTACTTC. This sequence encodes CSGGRAGETQYF.

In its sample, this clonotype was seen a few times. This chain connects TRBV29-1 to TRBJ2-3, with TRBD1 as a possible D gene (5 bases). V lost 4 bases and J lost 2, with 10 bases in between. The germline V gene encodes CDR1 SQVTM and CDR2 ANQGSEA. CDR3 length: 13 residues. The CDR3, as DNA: TGCAGCGTTGCTCTGGACAACACAGATACGCAGTATTTT. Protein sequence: CSVALDNTDTQYF.

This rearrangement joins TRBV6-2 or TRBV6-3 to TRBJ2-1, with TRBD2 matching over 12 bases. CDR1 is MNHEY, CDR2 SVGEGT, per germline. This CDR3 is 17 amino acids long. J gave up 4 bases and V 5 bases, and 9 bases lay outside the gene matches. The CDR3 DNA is TGTGCCAGCAGTCACCGACTAGCGGGAGAAAAATACAATGAGCAGTTCTTC. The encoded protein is CASSHRLAGEKYNEQFF.

The CDR3: CSVEGIPGTRRDTQYF. In DNA form, the CDR3 reads TGCAGCGTTGAGGGAATTCCTGGGACACGGAGAGATACGCAGTATTTT. The chain carries TRBV29-1 and TRBJ2-3; D possibly corresponds to TRBD1 (6 bases). Looked up from germline, CDR1 is SQVTM and CDR2 is ANQGSEA. The V end was cut by 3 bases, the J end by 5 bases, with 21 bases between. This CDR3 is built from 16 residues.